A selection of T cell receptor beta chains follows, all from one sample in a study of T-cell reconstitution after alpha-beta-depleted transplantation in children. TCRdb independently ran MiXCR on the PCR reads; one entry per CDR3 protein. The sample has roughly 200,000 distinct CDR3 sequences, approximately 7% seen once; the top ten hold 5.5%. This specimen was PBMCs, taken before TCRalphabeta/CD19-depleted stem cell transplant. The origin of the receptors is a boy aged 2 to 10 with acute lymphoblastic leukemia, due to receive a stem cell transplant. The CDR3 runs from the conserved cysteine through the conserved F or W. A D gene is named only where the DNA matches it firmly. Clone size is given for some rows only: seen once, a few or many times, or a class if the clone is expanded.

CDR3: CATSDRASNQPQHF
size: few
length: 14
D: .
V: TRBV24-1
J: TRBJ1-5

CDR3: CASGRRGGQETQYF
size: few
length: 14
D: TRBD2
V: TRBV28
J: TRBJ2-5

CDR3: CSVEGDRTRDTQYF
size: many
length: 14
D: .
V: TRBV29-1
J: TRBJ2-3

CDR3: CASSWQTNTGELFF
size: many
length: 14
D: .
V: TRBV6-2/TRBV6-3
J: TRBJ2-2

CDR3: CASSLAGSREQFF
size: few
length: 13
D: .
V: TRBV7-6
J: TRBJ2-1

CDR3: CASSLAGQENTIYF
size: many
length: 14
D: TRBD1
V: TRBV11-3
J: TRBJ1-3

CDR3: CASGVSGSIKREQFF
size: .
length: 15
D: TRBD2
V: TRBV28
J: TRBJ2-1

CDR3: CAWGRGLEQFF
size: many
length: 11
D: .
V: TRBV30
J: TRBJ2-1

CDR3: CATRDRKETQYF
size: few
length: 12
D: TRBD1
V: TRBV24-1
J: TRBJ2-5

CDR3: CASTSGLAGVGETQYF
size: many
length: 16
D: TRBD2
V: TRBV28
J: TRBJ2-5

CDR3: CASSQGQVVIYEQYF
size: .
length: 15
D: TRBD1
V: TRBV7-2
J: TRBJ2-7

CDR3: CASGDTNNEQFF
size: many
length: 12
D: .
V: TRBV27
J: TRBJ2-1

CDR3: CASSSRSPGSYNEQFF
size: few
length: 16
D: .
V: TRBV6-2/TRBV6-3
J: TRBJ2-1

CDR3: CAISTGTSGARHKNEQFF
size: many
length: 18
D: TRBD2
V: TRBV10-3
J: TRBJ2-1

CDR3: CASSETDAYEQYF
size: many
length: 13
D: .
V: TRBV6-1
J: TRBJ2-7

CDR3: CASSWKRTIGGDTQYF
size: many
length: 16
D: .
V: TRBV5-1
J: TRBJ2-3

CDR3: CAIRDGQGVHEQYF
size: few
length: 14
D: TRBD1
V: TRBV10-3
J: TRBJ2-7

CDR3: CSVGLGGKQFF
size: many
length: 11
D: .
V: TRBV29-1
J: TRBJ2-1

CDR3: CASSLEASGATDTQYF
size: many
length: 16
D: TRBD2
V: TRBV7-6
J: TRBJ2-3

CDR3: CASSLSKATQYF
size: many
length: 12
D: .
V: TRBV12-3/TRBV12-4
J: TRBJ2-3

CDR3: CASTSPSGAVTSTDTQYF
size: many
length: 18
D: TRBD2
V: TRBV11-2
J: TRBJ2-3

CDR3: CASRTDRGSSTEAFF
size: many
length: 15
D: TRBD1
V: TRBV28
J: TRBJ1-1

CDR3: CASSPPNRGLLSEQYF
size: few
length: 16
D: TRBD1
V: TRBV18
J: TRBJ2-7

CDR3: CASSSGTGWSQPQHF
size: many
length: 15
D: TRBD1
V: TRBV7-2
J: TRBJ1-5

CDR3: CSAPSTGSHDEQFF
size: many
length: 14
D: .
V: TRBV20-1
J: TRBJ2-1

CDR3: CASSLYSPGSGEKGEAFF
size: many
length: 18
D: .
V: TRBV28
J: TRBJ1-1

CDR3: CSANPLSADTQYF
size: many
length: 13
D: .
V: TRBV20-1
J: TRBJ2-3

CDR3: CASSWDRGETEAFF
size: few
length: 14
D: TRBD1
V: TRBV5-1
J: TRBJ1-1

CDR3: CSATLKRAEDTQYF
size: many
length: 14
D: .
V: TRBV20-1
J: TRBJ2-3

CDR3: CSVDLDYRDFMFF
size: many
length: 13
D: .
V: TRBV29-1
J: TRBJ2-1

CDR3: CSAPYQSGNYEQYF
size: many
length: 14
D: .
V: TRBV20-1
J: TRBJ2-7

CDR3: CASSQVGTEAFF
size: few
length: 12
D: .
V: TRBV19
J: TRBJ1-1

CDR3: CASSLVDYEQFF
size: many
length: 12
D: .
V: TRBV11-2
J: TRBJ2-1

CDR3: CAIRDPGGRETHYF
size: many
length: 14
D: TRBD2
V: TRBV10-3
J: TRBJ2-5

CDR3: CASSFYPGGRDQYF
size: many
length: 14
D: .
V: TRBV27
J: TRBJ2-5

CDR3: CASTLPGRGMETQYF
size: many
length: 15
D: .
V: TRBV28
J: TRBJ2-5

CDR3: CASSFTGSGNQPQHF
size: few
length: 15
D: .
V: TRBV12-3/TRBV12-4
J: TRBJ1-5

CDR3: CASSLSGVGYEQYF
size: .
length: 14
D: .
V: TRBV28
J: TRBJ2-7

CDR3: CASSYSSGGTEAFF
size: few
length: 14
D: .
V: TRBV6-2/TRBV6-3
J: TRBJ1-1

CDR3: CASAEPGLAIDTQYF
size: .
length: 15
D: TRBD2
V: TRBV7-2
J: TRBJ2-3

CDR3: CSARDYGGLAGTQQYF
size: many
length: 16
D: TRBD2
V: TRBV20-1
J: TRBJ2-7

CDR3: CASSSPGVTEAFF
size: .
length: 13
D: .
V: TRBV12-3/TRBV12-4
J: TRBJ1-1

CDR3: CASSLLGLPDEQYF
size: few
length: 14
D: .
V: TRBV27
J: TRBJ2-7

CDR3: CSARTLAGADTQYF
size: many
length: 14
D: TRBD2
V: TRBV20-1
J: TRBJ2-3

CDR3: CASGPGQISPGANVLTF
size: few
length: 17
D: TRBD1
V: TRBV2
J: TRBJ2-6

CDR3: CASSLDNSYGYTF
size: many
length: 13
D: .
V: TRBV5-6
J: TRBJ1-2

CDR3: CSARRLAKTQQTQYF
size: .
length: 15
D: .
V: TRBV20-1
J: TRBJ2-5

CDR3: CASSEDRFTEAFF
size: many
length: 13
D: .
V: TRBV5-1
J: TRBJ1-1

CDR3: CASSQERVPTEAFF
size: many
length: 14
D: .
V: TRBV4-3
J: TRBJ1-1

CDR3: CSVLQNTEAFF
size: many
length: 11
D: .
V: TRBV29-1
J: TRBJ1-1

CDR3: CSARDSLDTLRGGEAFF
size: few
length: 17
D: .
V: TRBV20-1
J: TRBJ1-1

CDR3: CASSKGPGQLMKNCFF
size: few
length: 16
D: .
V: TRBV21-1
J: TRBJ1-4

CDR3: CASSTYGNTGELFF
size: .
length: 14
D: .
V: TRBV19
J: TRBJ2-2

CDR3: CASSKWLRLTGQGMYEQYF
size: .
length: 19
D: .
V: TRBV21-1
J: TRBJ2-7

CDR3: CASSQLPQVLFPYEQYF
size: many
length: 17
D: .
V: TRBV4-1
J: TRBJ2-7

CDR3: CASSPRRMASNQPQHF
size: .
length: 16
D: .
V: TRBV6-1
J: TRBJ1-5

CDR3: CASREMTGISGYTF
size: .
length: 14
D: TRBD1
V: TRBV12-3/TRBV12-4
J: TRBJ1-2

CDR3: CASSGFRFLIHF
size: many
length: 12
D: .
V: TRBV6-6
J: TRBJ1-6

CDR3: CASSPHRAEQYF
size: few
length: 12
D: .
V: TRBV3-1
J: TRBJ2-7

CDR3: CASVPTRDRDEQYF
size: many
length: 14
D: TRBD1
V: TRBV2
J: TRBJ2-7